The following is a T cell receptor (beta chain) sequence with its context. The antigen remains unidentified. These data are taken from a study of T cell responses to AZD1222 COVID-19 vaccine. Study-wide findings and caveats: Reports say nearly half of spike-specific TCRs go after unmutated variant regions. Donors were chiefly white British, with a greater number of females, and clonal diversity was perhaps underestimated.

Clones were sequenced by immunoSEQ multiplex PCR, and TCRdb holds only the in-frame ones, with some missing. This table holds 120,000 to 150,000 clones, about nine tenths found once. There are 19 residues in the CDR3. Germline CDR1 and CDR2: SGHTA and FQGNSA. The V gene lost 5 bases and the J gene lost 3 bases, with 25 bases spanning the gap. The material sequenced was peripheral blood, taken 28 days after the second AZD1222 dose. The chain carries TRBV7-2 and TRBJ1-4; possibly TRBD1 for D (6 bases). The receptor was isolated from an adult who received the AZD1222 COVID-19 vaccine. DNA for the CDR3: TGTGCCAGCAGCCTACGGGGGAACCATGCAGGGGTCGCTAATGAAAAACTGTTTTTT. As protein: CASSLRGNHAGVANEKLFF.